These 6 T cell receptor beta chains share one sample of origin, sequenced in a study of shared clonotypes between healthy human individuals. Data came from immunoSEQ multiplex PCR; TCRdb stores just in-frame clones and leaves some out. This table has 450,000 to 500,000 clones, 81% appearing once. The source material was PBMCs. These receptors all come from a middle-aged woman in good health. Some clones in this sample may be carry-over from other donors' samples.

This sequence joins TRBV4-2 and TRBJ2-1; D call uncertain. Trimming cost V 3 bases and J 6 bases, with 12 bases left between them. There are 14 residues in the CDR3. Germline CDR1 is LGHNA and CDR2 is YNFKEQ. CDR3 in DNA: TGTGCCAGCAGCCATGAGTCAGGTCGCAATGAGCAGTTCTTC. Residues: CASSHESGRNEQFF.

The sample holds a few counts of this clone. The V call is TRBV6-4, the J call TRBJ1-4; D may be TRBD1 (6 bases). With 3 bases removed from V and 8 bases from J, the gap between germline ends came to 16 bases. The CDR3 consists of 15 residues. Germline V gives CDR1 MRHNA, CDR2 SNTAGT. The CDR3 DNA sequence: TGTGCCAGCAGTGAACTGGCAGGGGAAGGAGAAAAACTGTTTTTT. It specifies CASSELAGEGEKLFF.

This clone came up once. This chain uses TRBV4-3 with TRBJ2-2; 7 bases line up with TRBD2. J gave up 1 base and V 8 bases, and 1 base lay outside the gene matches. The CDR3 runs 13 residues. Germline V gene data show CDR1 as LGHNA and CDR2 as YSLEER. DNA of the CDR3: TGCGCCAGCGCGGGGGTGAACACCGGGGAGCTGTTTTTT. Protein sequence: CASAGVNTGELFF.

About this clone: The sample contains more than one DNA sequence encoding this CDR3. The gene calls are TRBV7-3 and TRBJ2-5; TRBD2 might be the D (5 bases). The germline V and J ends were trimmed by 5 bases and 1 base, with 8 bases remaining between them. The CDR3 spans 13 residues. Germline CDR1 is SGHTA and CDR2 is FQGTGA. The DNA of the CDR3 is TGTGCCAGCAGCCGGGGTCTCCAAGAGACCCAGTACTTC. Amino acid sequence: CASSRGLQETQYF.

The chain employs TRBV25-1 and TRBJ2-2, with TRBD2 matching over 7 bases. The length of the CDR3 is 16 residues. Germline trimming cut 2 bases from V and 0 bases from J; bases unmatched to any gene: 3. Germline-derived CDR1 and CDR2 are MGHDK and SYGVNS. CDR3 protein: CASSEKAGANTGELFF. The CDR3 DNA reads as TGTGCCAGCAGTGAAAAGGCGGGGGCGAACACCGGGGAGCTGTTTTTT.

In nucleotides, the CDR3 is TGTGCCAGCAGCCGTACAACTTACCAAGAGACCCAGTACTTC. Residues: CASSRTTYQETQYF. The chain employs TRBV7-6 and TRBJ2-5; no clear D gene. The CDR3 loop spans 14 amino acids. V was cut by 5 bases and J by 0 bases, with 10 bases left in between. The germline V gene encodes CDR1 SGHVS and CDR2 FNYEAQ. Supplemented by reference TRBV7-6 and TRBJ2-5, the full variable domain reads GAGVSQSPRYKVTKRGQDVALRCDPISGHVSLYWYRQALGQGPEFLTYFNYEAQQDKSGLPNDRFSAERPEGSISTLTIQRTEQRDSAMYRCASSRTTYQETQYFGPGTRLLVL.